Listed below are T cell receptor beta chains from one sample, sequenced in a study of blood T cells in healthy people across ages. TCRdb used MiXCR to reprocess the 5' RACE reads, holding one entry per CDR3 protein. The sample yields 800,000 or so distinct CDR3 sequences, roughly 25% seen once. These data also formed part of another study, on T cells of mothers and their children.

Sequenced material: blood. The receptors come from a boy aged 5-17 years in good health. Each CDR3 is given with its conserved first and last residue. A D gene is named only where the DNA matches it firmly. The size entry is marked missing in some rows and otherwise reads once, few, many or a size class.

d_gene: NA; abundance: NA; v_gene: TRBV9; j_gene: TRBJ2-4; CDR3nt: TGTGCCAGCAGCCCGCGAGGGGGATTTCAGTACTTC; CDR3aa: CASSPRGGFQYF
d_gene: NA; abundance: few; v_gene: TRBV7-9; j_gene: TRBJ2-7; CDR3nt: TGTGCCAGCAGCGCCCGGGACACCTACGAGCAGTACTTC; CDR3aa: CASSARDTYEQYF
d_gene: TRBD1; abundance: NA; v_gene: TRBV5-6; j_gene: TRBJ1-3; CDR3nt: TGTGCCAGCAGCCCACTGGGACAGGGGAAGGACACCATATATTTT; CDR3aa: CASSPLGQGKDTIYF
d_gene: TRBD2; abundance: NA; v_gene: TRBV7-2; j_gene: TRBJ2-5; CDR3nt: TGTGCCAGCACCCGGACTAGCGGGGGGTACCAAGAGACCCAGTACTTC; CDR3aa: CASTRTSGGYQETQYF
d_gene: NA; abundance: NA; v_gene: TRBV4-1; j_gene: TRBJ1-1; CDR3nt: TGCGCCAGCAGCCAAGACAGGTACCGGAACACTGAAGCTTTCTTT; CDR3aa: CASSQDRYRNTEAFF
d_gene: NA; abundance: NA; v_gene: TRBV28; j_gene: TRBJ2-1; CDR3nt: TGTGCCAGCTATTCCCCTAGTGACGGGACTGAGCAGTTCTTC; CDR3aa: CASYSPSDGTEQFF
d_gene: TRBD1; abundance: NA; v_gene: TRBV20-1; j_gene: TRBJ2-1; CDR3nt: TGCAGTGCTCAGGGACAGGGATACAATGAGCAGTTCTTC; CDR3aa: CSAQGQGYNEQFF
d_gene: NA; abundance: NA; v_gene: TRBV11-2; j_gene: TRBJ2-5; CDR3nt: TGTGCCAGCACCCGTACACCGGGACAAGGACTGGAGACCCAGTACTTC; CDR3aa: CASTRTPGQGLETQYF
d_gene: NA; abundance: few; v_gene: TRBV13; j_gene: TRBJ1-6; CDR3nt: TGTGCCAGCAGCTTATCCAGGCAGTTAAATTCACCCCTCCACTTT; CDR3aa: CASSLSRQLNSPLHF
d_gene: TRBD1; abundance: NA; v_gene: TRBV4-3; j_gene: TRBJ2-1; CDR3nt: TGCGCCAGCAGCCACTCAAGGGGGCACTACAATGAGCAGTTCTTC; CDR3aa: CASSHSRGHYNEQFF
d_gene: NA; abundance: few; v_gene: TRBV29-1; j_gene: TRBJ1-2; CDR3nt: TGCAGCGTCCCAGGTCAGGGTGGGGATGGCTACACCTTC; CDR3aa: CSVPGQGGDGYTF
d_gene: NA; abundance: few; v_gene: TRBV5-1; j_gene: TRBJ1-2; CDR3nt: TGCGCCAGCAGCTTGGACAGGGCTGACTATGGCTACACCTTC; CDR3aa: CASSLDRADYGYTF
d_gene: NA; abundance: NA; v_gene: TRBV20-1; j_gene: TRBJ1-2; CDR3nt: TGCAGTGCTAGAGATGCGGGAGGGGGCTACACCTTC; CDR3aa: CSARDAGGGYTF
d_gene: NA; abundance: few; v_gene: TRBV2; j_gene: TRBJ2-7; CDR3nt: TGTGCCAGCAGTGAAGCACCTGGGAGGAACGAGCAGTACTTC; CDR3aa: CASSEAPGRNEQYF
d_gene: TRBD2; abundance: NA; v_gene: TRBV12-3/TRBV12-4; j_gene: TRBJ2-1; CDR3nt: TGTGCCACCCTGATAGGACTAGCGGGATGGAATGAGCAGTTCTTC; CDR3aa: CATLIGLAGWNEQFF
d_gene: NA; abundance: NA; v_gene: TRBV4-3; j_gene: TRBJ1-4; CDR3nt: TGCGCCAGCAGCCAAGATCACGGGGGAGAAAAACTGTTTTTT; CDR3aa: CASSQDHGGEKLFF
d_gene: NA; abundance: NA; v_gene: TRBV7-9; j_gene: TRBJ1-6; CDR3nt: TGTGCCAGCAGCTTTCCACCGGGAACTTATAATTCACCCCTCCACTTT; CDR3aa: CASSFPPGTYNSPLHF
d_gene: TRBD1; abundance: few; v_gene: TRBV7-6; j_gene: TRBJ1-2; CDR3nt: TGTGCCAGCAGCTCGGACAGGGGTGACTATGGCTACACCTTC; CDR3aa: CASSSDRGDYGYTF
d_gene: TRBD1; abundance: NA; v_gene: TRBV11-2; j_gene: TRBJ2-7; CDR3nt: TGTGCCAGCAGCCCCTGGCAGGGGGCGGGGTACGAGCAGTACTTC; CDR3aa: CASSPWQGAGYEQYF
d_gene: TRBD2; abundance: NA; v_gene: TRBV6-1; j_gene: TRBJ2-5; CDR3nt: TGTGCCAGCAGTGGCGTAGCGGGAGGGCTAAGTGGAGAGACCCAGTACTTC; CDR3aa: CASSGVAGGLSGETQYF
d_gene: NA; abundance: NA; v_gene: TRBV7-9; j_gene: TRBJ2-2; CDR3nt: TGTGCCAGCAGCTTAAATAGGAACACCGGGGAGCTGTTTTTT; CDR3aa: CASSLNRNTGELFF
d_gene: TRBD2; abundance: few; v_gene: TRBV4-2; j_gene: TRBJ2-7; CDR3nt: TGTGCCAGCAGCCAAACCCGGGGGGCCTACGAGCAGTACTTC; CDR3aa: CASSQTRGAYEQYF
d_gene: NA; abundance: few; v_gene: TRBV6-1; j_gene: TRBJ2-7; CDR3nt: TGTGCCGCGGAGGTCACAGGGCAGTACGAGCAGTACTTC; CDR3aa: CAAEVTGQYEQYF